Described below is a single T cell receptor beta chain sequence and its context. Per the original data handling: Amplification from reference gene primers served as the basis for estimated nucleated cell counts. The protocol was immunoSEQ multiplex PCR, while the TCRdb copy is restricted to in-frame clones and leaves out a portion. That table is the source of V, J and clone size, and D and trimming were worked out from the DNA. The table lists approximately 170,000 clones, around four fifths of them singletons. This entry belongs to a study of blood T cell repertoires in COVID-19. Turning to the study itself: The origin of the acute and convalescent COVID-19 samples was the United States, Italy and Spain. T cells, B-cell-depleted T cells, or PBMCs supplied cDNA or gDNA.

It was during active infection that Seattle patients were enrolled and then longitudinally followed. Looked up from germline, CDR1 is MNHEY and CDR2 is SVGAGI. Trimming removed 0 bases from V and 0 bases from J, with 12 bases in between. This CDR3 spans 16 amino acids. This TCR derives from a woman aged 80 or older with COVID-19, enrolled during active disease. Material for sequencing was peripheral blood. The chain joins TRBV6-5 to TRBJ2-7; D is possibly TRBD2 (6 bases). The CDR3 loop reads CASSYSGLPSSYEQYF. CDR3 nucleotides: TGTGCCAGCAGTTACTCGGGACTCCCGAGCTCCTACGAGCAGTACTTC.